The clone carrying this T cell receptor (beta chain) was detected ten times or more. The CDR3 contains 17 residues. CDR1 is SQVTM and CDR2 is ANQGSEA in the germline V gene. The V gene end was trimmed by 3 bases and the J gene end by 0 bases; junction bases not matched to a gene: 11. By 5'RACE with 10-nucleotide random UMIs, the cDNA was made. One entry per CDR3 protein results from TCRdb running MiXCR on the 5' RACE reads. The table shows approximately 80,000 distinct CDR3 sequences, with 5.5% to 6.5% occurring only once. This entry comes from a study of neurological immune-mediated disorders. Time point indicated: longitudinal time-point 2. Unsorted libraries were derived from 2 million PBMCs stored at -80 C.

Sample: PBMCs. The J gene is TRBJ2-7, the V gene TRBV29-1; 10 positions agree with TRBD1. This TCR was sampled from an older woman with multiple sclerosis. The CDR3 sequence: CSVELLTGQGDSYEQYF. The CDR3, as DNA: TGCAGCGTTGAGCTACTAACCGGACAGGGGGACTCCTACGAGCAGTACTTC.